This T cell receptor (beta chain) was retrieved from a study of CD8+ T cells in alopecia areata. Reverse transcription of extracted RNA yielded cDNA, which provided the sequencing template. The repertoire was sequenced with immunoSEQ multiplex PCR; TCRdb's copy has only in-frame clones and lacks some. The sample comprises roughly 200,000 clones, less than 45% of which are singletons, and 0.48% rests with the top ten. Treatment: oral pan-JAK inhibitor, 5-10 mg twice daily. Specimens obtained from alopecia areata patients comprised lesional scalp punch biopsies and peripheral blood. The V gene lost 0 bases and the J gene lost 6 bases, with 13 bases spanning the gap. The CDR3 loop spans 14 amino acids. Per germline, CDR1 SGHNT and CDR2 YYREEE (reference sequence). This clone has a handful of counts. The antigen is not known. Study observations and caveats: Scalp clonality and expanded CD8+ clones among the top 100 showed significant decreases with tofacitinib.

The sample here was CD4+ T cells sorted from blood, taken at approximately week 30, from a patient treated with tofacitinib. The rearrangement links TRBV5-4 to TRBJ2-7; a possible D gene is TRBD1 (5 bases). The clonotype was recovered from a human donor with alopecia areata. The CDR3 is CASSLAPDSLEQYF. The CDR3 region has the DNA TGTGCCAGCAGCTTGGCCCCTGACAGCCTCGAGCAGTACTTC.